Listed below are T cell receptor beta chains from one sample, sequenced in a study of cytomegalovirus exposure and HLA in healthy donors. Sequencing used immunoSEQ multiplex PCR; TCRdb keeps in-frame clones, though not all of them. The sample consists of 140,000 to 150,000 clones, about 80% of them appearing once. The sequenced material came from PBMCs. All receptors derive from a man aged 40-55 years in good health and CMV-seropositive. CDR3s leave out the opening cysteine and the closing phenylalanine or tryptophan.

>TRBV18|TRBJ2-1
ASSPLSSHEQF
>TRBV5-4|TRBJ1-2
ASSPGQTSYGYT
>TRBV28|TRBJ2-5
ASRGQGVLRETQY
>TRBV7-2|TRBJ2-7
ASSLALRSEQY
>TRBV7-2|TRBJ2-2
ASSLGGLETGELF
>TRBV12-5|TRBJ2-7
ASGRDSYEQY
>TRBV2|TRBJ2-3
ASSEETGLAGGDTQY
>TRBV29-1|TRBJ2-1
SVGGLAGDWGNEQF
>TRBV2|TRBJ2-2
ASSDTSFGGELF
>TRBV2|TRBJ2-5
ASSVYGETQY
>TRBV7-9|TRBJ2-7
ASSLAGLYEQY
>TRBV5-1|TRBJ2-1
ASSLAGSGPTGEQF
>TRBV2|TRBJ2-7
ASSGQQSAGRQY
>TRBV5-1|TRBJ2-7
ASSELAGGREQY
>TRBV28|TRBJ1-5
ASSQQGNQPQH
>TRBV28|TRBJ2-3
ASRREVTDTQY
>TRBV5-6|TRBJ2-3
ASSFGAGSTDTQY
>TRBV19|TRBJ2-5
ASLGRMGETQY
>TRBV6-1|TRBJ2-7
ASSRQGNYEQY